The following is a T cell receptor (beta chain) sequence with its context. Measured with immunoSEQ multiplex PCR; TCRdb has only the in-frame clones, and not every one. Of more than 90,000 clones listed, 85% to 95% are singletons. These data originate in a study of technical replicates of blood from a handful of donors. Germline CDR1 is LGHNA and CDR2 is YNFKEQ. The CDR3 runs 14 residues. V shed 5 bases, J shed 7 bases, and the junction held 9 bases outside the gene matches. V is TRBV4-2 and J is TRBJ2-7; 9 nucleotides align to TRBD1. This receptor was identified in a human donor in good health. Sequencing was done on a sample of T cells isolated from PBMCs. CDR3 DNA: TGTGCCAGCAGCGCACGGGACAGGGAGTATGAGCAGTACTTC. This translates into CASSARDREYEQYF.